This TCR beta chain was obtained from a study of shared clonotypes between healthy human individuals. Study at large: With ages of 18 to 49, the donors were a couple of women and a few men. Study results and caveats: Clonotypes not shared had lower generation probabilities than those common to all four donors. The expectation was that sequencing depth would affect clonotype sharing among donors.

Note on this clone: Its antigen is not known.

The protocol was immunoSEQ multiplex PCR, while the TCRdb copy is restricted to in-frame clones and leaves out a portion. Of about 2,500,000 clones in the sample, roughly nine tenths were seen once. Specimen: naive CD4+ T cells sorted from blood. Subset defined: CD45RA+ positively selected. The origin of this receptor is a man between 18 and 35 years old in good health.

CDR3 coding DNA: TGCGCCAGCAGCCAAGGGTTCACTAGCAAGTCAGATACGCAGTATTTT. Protein product: CASSQGFTSKSDTQYF. The J gene is TRBJ2-3, the V gene TRBV4-1; TRBD2 is a possible D gene (6 bases). The V gene lost 1 base and the J gene lost 4 bases, with 15 bases spanning the gap. Per germline, CDR1 MGHRA and CDR2 YSYEKL. This CDR3 is 16 amino acids long.